Sequencing of this TCR beta chain was carried out in a study of T cells expressing NK-cell markers (dated by TCRdb to 2018 to 2020). At the level of the whole study: In sorted CD3+CD56+NKG2C+, CD3+CD56+NKG2C- and CD3+CD56-NKG2C+ T-cell subsets from about 8 donors, TCR beta-chain repertoires were profiled. Libraries were sequenced as 2 x 150 bp reads on Illumina HiSeq 2000/2500, MiSeq or NextSeq. All eight donors whose samples were sequenced were randomly selected healthy volunteers, three of them men and five women. Seven of the eight sequenced donors were HCMV-seropositive and one was HCMV-seronegative. General findings and caveats noted by the study authors: Whether the expanded NKG2C-expressing T cell clones were specific for HCMV antigens remained unclear. In over 5 donors, the dominant CD3+CD56+NKG2C+ clonotypes were among the top 10 CD8+ clonotypes and accounted for about 1.0-7.5% of CD8+ T cells. Those dominant clonotypes were again the most abundant among CD3+CD56-NKG2C+ cells in four donors, at roughly 25-65%.

HCMV-specific IgG was detected in serum with a commercial ELISA kit to determine HCMV serostatus. Ficoll density gradient centrifugation was used to isolate peripheral blood mononuclear cells from blood. The CDR3 runs 14 amino acids, cysteine and phenylalanine included. No DNA appears here. CDR1 and CDR2 (SNHLY, FYNNEI) derive from the germline V gene. Points on this clonotype: Its antigen target is currently unknown.

TCRdb shows the sequencer as Illumina HiSeq 2000. 5'RACE template switching, by which a universal primer site and unique molecular identifiers were added, was used to make TCR beta cDNA libraries. cDNA synthesis was primed from the TCR beta constant segment and was followed by two successive PCR amplification steps. Processing in the source paper ran as follows. MIGEC was used to demultiplex reads and group reads by UMI, and MiTCR was used to assemble and quantify clonotypes. To remove erroneous sequences, TCR cDNA sequences were retained only when supported by two or more reads. The tcR package was used for downstream repertoire analysis, and clonotypes were matched between fractions using CDR3 nucleotide sequence together with V segment. VDJmatch was used to annotate antigen specificity against VDJdb, with one amino acid substitution in CDR3 permitted. Once TCRdb had reprocessed the reads, it stored one entry per CDR3 protein sequence and supplied no DNA. TCRdb, not the authors, supplied the V and J calls. This sample's table contains approximately 440,000 distinct CDR3 sequences. The leading ten clones occupy 1.4% of the sample.

The TCR sequence derives from a woman between 50 and 59 years old in good health. Donor details come from another sample of the same person, matched by shared clones. The receptor chain draws on TRBV2 and TRBJ1-5. The sequencing sample was made of blood T cells: a sorted CD56 or NKG2C T cell subset, CD4+ or CD8+ T cells, or bulk PBMC T cells (not recorded which). The CDR3 protein: CASSEATSNQPQHF.